What follows are 24 T cell receptor beta chains derived from one specimen sequenced in a study of T cells in Graves' hyperthyroidism and ophthalmopathy. RNA transcripts provided the source from which TCR beta CDR3 regions were amplified. The HTBI primer set drove a first-round RT-PCR of the TCR CDR3. TCRdb re-called the multiplex PCR reads with MiXCR, one entry per CDR3 protein. The table lists hundreds of thousands of distinct CDR3 sequences, around 14% of them singletons. The sample was blood. These receptors were collected from a woman aged 18 to 35 with Graves' hyperthyroidism.

This clonotype has just one count. The V gene is TRBV20-1, the J gene TRBJ2-7, with 15 bases aligning to TRBD2. Trimming removed 6 bases from V and 4 bases from J; junction bases left unmatched: 7. The V gene's germline CDR1 is DFQATT and CDR2 SNEGSKA (reference sequence). This CDR3 contains 15 residues. The CDR3 here is CSAPGTSGRTYEQYF. CDR3 nucleotides: TGCAGTGCCCCTGGGACTAGCGGGAGGACGTACGAGCAGTACTTC.

This clonotype was observed a few times. The genes are TRBV7-3 and TRBJ2-1, with TRBD1 as a possible D gene (5 bases). Germline V gene lookup returns CDR1 SGHTA and CDR2 FQGTGA. This CDR3 comprises 15 residues. Trimming cost V 1 base and J 7 bases, with 14 bases left between them. This CDR3 reads CASSLKGPVGNEQFF. In nucleotides, the CDR3 is TGTGCCAGCAGCTTAAAGGGGCCCGTGGGGAATGAGCAGTTCTTC.

This clonotype has a count of ten or more. This rearrangement joins TRBV11-2 to TRBJ1-1; D is uncertain. CDR1 and CDR2 (germline): SGHAT, FQNNGV. V lost 2 bases and J lost 6, with 4 bases in between. The CDR3 is made up of 11 amino acids. The CDR3 here is CASSLSAEAFF. The CDR3 DNA reads TGTGCCAGCAGCTTATCGGCTGAAGCTTTCTTT.

This clonotype was found many times. The chain joins TRBV6-1 to TRBJ1-5, with D perhaps matching TRBD1 (5 bases). Trimming pared 3 bases from V and 4 bases from J, leaving 7 bases between. CDR1 and CDR2 from the germline V gene are MNHNS and SASEGT. CDR3 size: 13 residues. CDR3 loop: CASSDGANQPQHF. CDR3 nucleotide sequence: TGTGCCAGCAGTGATGGGGCGAATCAGCCCCAGCATTTT.

J is TRBJ2-5 and V is TRBV4-3, with TRBD2 matching 8 bases. The CDR3 has 16 amino acids. The germline gives CDR1 LGHNA, CDR2 YSLEER. The V segment lost 2 bases and the J segment 1 base; nucleotides outside the gene matches: 6. The CDR3: CASSQLAGGFQETQYF. Here the CDR3 DNA reads TGCGCCAGCAGCCAACTGGCGGGAGGCTTCCAAGAGACCCAGTACTTC.

This clonotype was observed at least ten times. V and J are TRBV5-5 and TRBJ2-4; D gene ambiguous. Deletions cut 4 bases from V and 5 bases from J, with 10 bases between. Germline V gives CDR1 SGHKS, CDR2 YYEKEE (reference sequence). The CDR3 has 13 amino acids. CDR3 loop: CASSLIPENIQYF. The CDR3 DNA follows: TGTGCCAGCAGCCTTATCCCCGAAAACATTCAGTACTTC.

In its sample, this clonotype was seen many times. The rearrangement uses TRBV12-5 and TRBJ2-7; D may match TRBD1 or TRBD2 (5 bases each). CDR1 and CDR2 from the germline V gene are LGHNT and FRNRAP. The CDR3 is 15 residues long. V lost 4 bases to trimming and J lost 3 bases, with 16 bases between them. The CDR3 reads CASGSMGTSNYEQYF. The CDR3 coding sequence is TGTGCTAGTGGTTCCATGGGGACCTCCAACTACGAGCAGTACTTC.

This clonotype was recorded a few times. This chain joins TRBV5-1 and TRBJ2-3; 8 positions match TRBD2. There are 15 residues in the CDR3. Trimming took 7 bases from V and 4 from J; bases not matched to a gene: 11. Germline-derived CDR1 and CDR2 are SGHRS and YFSETQ. The CDR3 region is CASSQAGVRADTQYF. The CDR3 region has the DNA TGCGCCAGCTCTCAAGCGGGAGTTCGGGCAGATACGCAGTATTTT.

This clonotype turned up a few times. The chain employs TRBV4-1 and TRBJ1-3, with 9 bases fitting TRBD1. This CDR3 is built from 17 residues. The germline V gene encodes CDR1 MGHRA and CDR2 YSYEKL. Trimming took 2 bases from V and 4 from J; bases not matched to a gene: 9. The CDR3 nucleotides are TGCGCCAGCAGCCAAAAGACAGGGGGTTTGAAAGGAAACACCATATATTTT. Translated, it gives CASSQKTGGLKGNTIYF.

V and J are TRBV20-1 and TRBJ2-1; TRBD2 aligns across 10 bases. Germline V gene data show CDR1 as DFQATT and CDR2 as SNEGSKA (reference sequence). This CDR3 contains 17 residues. J gave up 3 bases and V 6 bases, and 14 bases lay outside the gene matches. CDR3 amino acids: CSANLGAGGINYNEQFF. The CDR3 region has the DNA TGCAGTGCAAACCTTGGAGCGGGAGGGATTAACTACAATGAGCAGTTCTTC.

The chain recombines TRBV5-1 with TRBJ2-5; D is undetermined. This CDR3 contains 14 residues. CDR1 SGHRS and CDR2 YFSETQ come from the germline V gene. V shed 0 bases and J shed 2 bases, with 8 bases lying between them. Written as DNA, the CDR3 is TGCGCCAGCAGCTTGGAACATCAACAAGAGACCCAGTACTTC. Encoded protein: CASSLEHQQETQYF.

The V and J genes are TRBV29-1 and TRBJ2-7; D is unclear. Trimming took 3 bases from V and 7 from J, leaving 13 bases between them. This CDR3 is 12 amino acids long. From germline, CDR1 is SQVTM and CDR2 ANQGSEA. The CDR3 DNA sequence: TGCAGCGTTGACGGGCCGTTAAGGGAGCAGTACTTC. It specifies CSVDGPLREQYF.

This chain links TRBV6-1 with TRBJ2-7, with 8 bases that match TRBD1. The V gene end was trimmed by 6 bases and the J gene end by 5 bases; junction bases not matched to a gene: 6. The germline V gene has CDR1 MNHNS and CDR2 SASEGT. The CDR3 totals 13 residues. The CDR3 protein is CASRQGEFDEQYF. CDR3 nucleotides: TGTGCCAGCAGACAGGGGGAGTTCGACGAGCAGTACTTC.

This clonotype came up many times. The chain couples TRBV27 to TRBJ2-5; 8 bases agree with TRBD2. Germline V gene data show CDR1 as MNHEY and CDR2 as SMNVEV (reference sequence). J gave up 2 bases and V 2 bases, and 4 bases lay outside the gene matches. The CDR3 spans 15 residues. For the CDR3, the DNA is TGTGCCAGCAGTTTAAGGAGCGGGAGACAAGAGACCCAGTACTTC. Protein: CASSLRSGRQETQYF.

This clonotype appeared a few times. This chain uses TRBV4-2 with TRBJ2-7; 8 bases fit TRBD2. Germline CDR1 is LGHNA and CDR2 is YNFKEQ. The J segment lost 4 bases and the V segment lost 0 bases, leaving 5 bases of the junction unmatched. The length of the CDR3 is 15 residues. In nucleotides, the CDR3 is TGTGCCAGCAGCCAAGAGGGGCGGGGGGTATACGAGCAGTACTTC. Protein: CASSQEGRGVYEQYF.

Ten or more counts support this clonotype. The CDR3 region is CASSQRGLATDTQYF. The CDR3 DNA reads TGCGCCAGCAGCCAGAGAGGACTAGCGACAGATACGCAGTATTTT. The chain links TRBV4-1 to TRBJ2-3, with 9 positions matching TRBD2. Germline V gene lookup returns CDR1 MGHRA and CDR2 YSYEKL. The trim removed 3 bases at V and 3 bases at J, leaving 4 bases unmatched. The CDR3 is 15 residues long.

Comment on this clonotype: With a much larger clone just one base away, this may be a read error. The rearrangement uses TRBV5-1 and TRBJ2-4, with TRBD2 as a possible D gene (6 bases). Per the germline V gene, CDR1 is SGHRS and CDR2 is YFSETQ. The CDR3 extends over 14 amino acids. The CDR3 region has the DNA TGCGCCGGCAGCTTGGGGGACGGGGGAGACATTCAGTACTTC. It translates to CAGSLGDGGDIQYF.

This clonotype was recorded at least ten times. The chain joins TRBV20-1 to TRBJ2-7, with D possibly TRBD2 on 5 matching bases. Trimming pared 3 bases from V and 5 bases from J, leaving 23 bases between. CDR1 is DFQATT, CDR2 SNEGSKA, per germline (reference sequence). The CDR3 sequence is 16 residues long. The CDR3 is CSASVTGPGKANEQYF. DNA for the CDR3: TGCAGTGCTAGCGTTACCGGGCCCGGGAAGGCCAACGAGCAGTACTTC.

This clonotype has ten or more counts. The V gene is TRBV6-5, the J gene TRBJ2-5, with D uncertain. The CDR3 loop spans 15 amino acids. V gave up 0 bases and J gave up 0 bases, with 8 bases separating them. Germline CDR1 reads MNHEY; CDR2 reads SVGAGI. The CDR3 region is CASSYSMGDQETQYF. Written as DNA, the CDR3 is TGTGCCAGCAGTTACTCGATGGGCGACCAAGAGACCCAGTACTTC.

Ten or more counts support this clonotype. The chain couples TRBV7-9 to TRBJ1-2; D is possibly TRBD1 (6 bases). With 2 bases removed from V and 2 bases from J, the gap between germline ends came to 9 bases. This CDR3 is built from 14 residues. From germline, CDR1 is SEHNR and CDR2 FQNEAQ (reference sequence). The CDR3 DNA reads TGTGCCAGCAGCTTATCCCAGGGGAACTATGGCTACACCTTC. Protein sequence: CASSLSQGNYGYTF.

This clonotype came up many times. V gene TRBV13 combines with J gene TRBJ2-7, with TRBD1 matching 9 bases. CDR3 length: 16 residues. V trimming: 1 base; J trimming: 2 bases; junction bases outside the gene matches: 6. Germline CDR1 reads PRHDT; CDR2 reads FYEKMQ (reference sequence). The CDR3 DNA reads as TGTGCCAGCAGCTTAGACGGGACAGGGTTGCCCTACGAGCAGTACTTC. This encodes CASSLDGTGLPYEQYF.

This clonotype has only a few counts. This chain uses TRBV7-9 with TRBJ1-1; TRBD1 matches at 8 bases. The CDR3 extends over 17 amino acids. Germline lookup yields CDR1 SEHNR and CDR2 FQNEAQ (reference sequence). The junction had 11 bases not matched to a gene; V was cut back by 4 bases and J by 1 base. The chain's CDR3 is CASSSILSGTGNTEAFF. As DNA, the CDR3 is TGTGCCAGCAGCTCAATACTCTCCGGGACAGGGAACACTGAAGCTTTCTTT. Supplemented by reference TRBV7-9 and TRBJ1-1, the full variable domain reads DTGVSQNPRHKITKRGQNVTFRCDPISEHNRLYWYRQTLGQGPEFLTYFQNEAQLEKSRLLSDRFSAERPKGSFSTLEIQRTEQGDSAMYLCASSSILSGTGNTEAFFGQGTRLTVV.

The chain uses TRBV14 and TRBJ1-5; D not certain. There are 16 residues in the CDR3. In germline, CDR1 is SGHDN, CDR2 FVKESK. The V and J ends lost 4 bases and 0 bases respectively, with 13 bases between them. This CDR3 is CASSLRKGNSNQPQHF. For the CDR3, the DNA is TGTGCCAGCAGCCTCCGGAAAGGAAATAGCAATCAGCCCCAGCATTTT.

CDR3 sequence: CASSSPGTGFLKNSPLHF. In DNA form, the CDR3 reads TGTGCCAGCAGTTCCCCCGGGACAGGGTTTTTAAAAAATTCACCCCTCCACTTT. The chain is built from TRBV12-3 or TRBV12-4 and TRBJ1-6, with 9 bases matching TRBD1. The CDR3 has 18 residues. V was pared by 4 bases and J by 7 bases, with 14 bases of the junction left unmatched.